The 15 T cell receptor beta chains in this list originate from one sample, sequenced in a study of T cells in Graves' hyperthyroidism and ophthalmopathy. Amplification yielded TCR beta CDR3 regions, with RNA transcripts as the source. HTBI primers drove first-round RT-PCR of the TCR CDR3. TCRdb re-derived calls from the multiplex PCR reads in MiXCR, one entry per CDR3 protein. The sample shows under 350,000 distinct CDR3 sequences, approximately 14% of them seen only once. What was sequenced was blood. The origin of the receptors is a woman between 40 and 55 years old with Graves' ophthalmopathy.

This clonotype was detected only a few times. The chain couples TRBV7-9 to TRBJ2-1; 11 nucleotides align to TRBD2. CDR3 length: 16 amino acids. Germline V gene data show CDR1 as SEHNR and CDR2 as FQNEAQ (reference sequence). The V and J ends lost 5 bases and 4 bases, in that order; junction bases with no gene match: 7. The CDR3 protein is CASSPKTSGVYNEQFF. The CDR3 region has the DNA TGTGCCAGCAGCCCCAAGACTAGCGGGGTGTACAATGAGCAGTTCTTC.

This clonotype was seen at least ten times. The rearrangement joins TRBV28 to TRBJ1-5, with 7 bases identical to TRBD1. This CDR3 spans 15 amino acids. V shed 6 bases and J 4 bases; nucleotides not matched to a gene: 9. Germline V CDR1 and CDR2: MDHEN, SYDVKM. CDR3 protein: CASSPRGRGNQPQHF. The CDR3 nucleotides read TGTGCCAGCAGCCCTAGGGGCAGGGGGAATCAGCCCCAGCATTTT.

Only a few counts were recorded for this clonotype. The V and J genes are TRBV4-1 and TRBJ2-5; the D is unclear. Trimming stripped 3 bases from V and 5 bases from J, with 4 bases between. Germline loops: CDR1 MGHRA, CDR2 YSYEKL. The CDR3 covers 11 residues. The CDR3 sequence is CASSHRETQYF. DNA of the CDR3: TGCGCCAGCAGCCACCGCGAGACCCAGTACTTC.

The chain employs TRBV3-1 and TRBJ2-5; TRBD2 agrees at 7 bases. This CDR3 contains 13 residues. Germline CDR1 is LGHDT and CDR2 is YNNKEL (reference sequence). V lost 4 bases, J lost 7 bases, and 6 bases stayed unmatched. The CDR3 region is CASSLGPGGTQYF. CDR3 in DNA: TGTGCCAGCAGCCTGGGACCGGGGGGGACCCAGTACTTC.

This clonotype was picked up a small number of times. The V and J genes are TRBV19 and TRBJ1-6; D remains unclear. The ends were cut back, 2 bases at V and 7 bases at J, with 9 bases in the middle. CDR1 LNHDA and CDR2 SQIVND come from the germline V gene (reference sequence). This CDR3 has 14 amino acids. CDR3 sequence: CASSISAGNSPLHF. As DNA, the CDR3 is TGTGCCAGTAGTATATCGGCAGGAAATTCACCCCTCCACTTT.

The table lists this clonotype with many counts. The rearrangement joins TRBV12-3 or TRBV12-4 to TRBJ1-1; D not resolved. The CDR3 totals 14 residues. V lost 8 bases and J 3 bases, leaving 16 bases between the germline ends. The CDR3, as DNA: TGTGCCAGCCTCCACTTAACACCATACACTGAAGCTTTCTTT. It yields the protein CASLHLTPYTEAFF.

This clonotype was seen repeatedly, ten times or more. V usage is TRBV6-2 or TRBV6-3 and J usage is TRBJ2-7, with D perhaps TRBD2 (6 bases). The CDR3 runs 15 residues. The V gene's germline CDR1 is MNHEY and CDR2 SVGEGT. V lost 0 bases to trimming and J lost 5 bases, with 14 bases between them. CDR3 amino acids: CASSYSGWGVHEQYF. DNA of the CDR3: TGTGCCAGCAGTTACTCGGGCTGGGGGGTCCACGAGCAGTACTTC.

This rearrangement joins TRBV18 to TRBJ2-7; D not certain. The CDR3 is 13 residues long. V was trimmed by 2 bases and J by 1 base, leaving 6 bases between them. The V gene's germline CDR1 is KGHSH and CDR2 LQKENI. The CDR3 spells CASSPADSYEQYF. In DNA, the CDR3 is TGTGCCAGCTCACCAGCGGATTCCTACGAGCAGTACTTC.

This chain joins TRBV5-5 and TRBJ2-7; D uncertain. The CDR3 consists of 13 residues. CDR1 and CDR2 (germline): SGHKS, YYEKEE (reference sequence). Deletions cut 4 bases from V and 1 base from J, with 9 bases between. The CDR3 nucleotides are TGTGCCAGCAGCCTAGTAGATTCCTACGAGCAGTACTTC. Protein: CASSLVDSYEQYF.

A few counts support this clonotype. This chain uses TRBV30 with TRBJ1-2, with D unclear. Germline CDR1 is GTSNPN and CDR2 is SVGIG (reference sequence). V was pared by 5 bases and J by 5 bases, with 9 bases between. The CDR3 sequence is 11 residues long. In DNA form, the CDR3 reads TGTGCCTGGGAAGGAGGGTATGGCTACACCTTC. Protein: CAWEGGYGYTF.

This clonotype showed up many times. The chain links TRBV20-1 to TRBJ2-7; D perhaps matches TRBD1 (5 bases). The germline V and J ends were trimmed by 3 bases and 4 bases, with 16 bases remaining between them. The CDR3 covers 14 residues. Germline V CDR1 and CDR2: DFQATT, SNEGSKA (reference sequence). The CDR3 spells CSASKGFSGYEQYF. The CDR3 coding sequence is TGCAGTGCTAGTAAAGGATTCTCAGGGTACGAGCAGTACTTC.

The table lists this clonotype with many counts. V is TRBV15 and J is TRBJ1-2; D gene unclear. Trimming took off 3 bases at V and 2 bases at J, with 13 bases between the two ends. The CDR3 sequence is 15 residues long. Germline lookup yields CDR1 LNHNV and CDR2 YYDKDF (reference sequence). The CDR3, as DNA: TGTGCCACCAGCAGTATCAGCGGGGTGAACTATGGCTACACCTTC. This encodes CATSSISGVNYGYTF.

About this clonotype: This may arise from a read error, as a much more abundant clone is one base away. The V and J genes are TRBV30 and TRBJ1-1, with TRBD1 matching over 7 bases. CDR3 size: 14 residues. Germline V gene data show CDR1 as GTSNPN and CDR2 as SVGIG (reference sequence). The CDR3 sequence: CVSLPRGRRTEAFF. In DNA form, the CDR3 reads TGTGTCTCCCTCCCTAGGGGGCGTCGCACTGAAGCTTTCTTT.

This chain links TRBV3-1 with TRBJ2-5; 8 bases are shared with TRBD2. Germline V gives CDR1 LGHDT, CDR2 YNNKEL (reference sequence). The CDR3 extends over 16 amino acids. With 1 base clipped from V and 1 base from J, the junction kept 5 bases outside the gene matches. The CDR3 DNA is TGTGCCAGCAGCCAAGGCCTAGCGGGCCTCCAAGAGACCCAGTACTTC. Protein product: CASSQGLAGLQETQYF.

This clonotype has ten or more counts. The chain recombines TRBV19 with TRBJ1-2; D might be TRBD1 (5 bases). V was cut by 2 bases and J by 6 bases, with 19 bases left in between. The CDR3 length is 16 residues. The germline CDR1 and CDR2 sequences are LNHDA and SQIVND (reference sequence). The CDR3 coding sequence is TGTGCCAGTAGTATAAAATATGAACAGGTCCGAAATGGCTACACCTTC. Its protein product is CASSIKYEQVRNGYTF.